This entry lists 32 T cell receptor beta chains sequenced from one sample in a study of CD8 T cells in Susac syndrome. RNA amounts of about 0.45 to 1 ug underwent reverse transcription with random hexamers. Each CDR3 protein gets one entry after TCRdb re-called the immunoSEQ multiplex PCR reads with MiXCR. The sample has roughly 180,000 distinct CDR3 sequences; around 94% are singletons. Sequencing used CD4+ T cells from PBMCs. The receptors were gathered from a human donor in good health.

This chain joins TRBV30 and TRBJ2-3; D is unresolved. The CDR3 sequence is 13 residues long. Trimming pared 3 bases from V and 3 bases from J, leaving 10 bases between. Germline V gene data show CDR1 as GTSNPN and CDR2 as SVGIG (reference sequence). The CDR3 loop reads CAWSGFSTDTQYF. The CDR3, as DNA: TGTGCCTGGAGCGGATTTTCGACAGATACGCAGTATTTT. Full variable domain (missing parts from reference TRBV30 and TRBJ2-3): SQTIHQWPATLVQPVGSPLSLECTVEGTSNPNLYWYRQAAGRGLQLLFYSVGIGQISSEVPQNLSASRPQDRQFILSSKKLLLSDSGFYLCAWSGFSTDTQYFGPGTRLTVL.

CDR3 nucleotides: TGCAGTCTCGGACAGACTAATGAAAAACTGTTTTTT. It codes for CSLGQTNEKLFF. The chain joins TRBV20-1 to TRBJ1-4; possibly TRBD1 for D (6 bases). Germline CDR1 is DFQATT and CDR2 is SNEGSKA (reference sequence). The V end lost 8 bases, the J end lost 2 bases, and 9 bases lay between the germline ends. The CDR3 contains 12 residues.

The CDR3 loop reads CSARYRDRAYNEQFF. The CDR3 nucleotides read TGCAGTGCTAGGTACCGGGACAGGGCCTACAATGAGCAGTTCTTC. The V gene is TRBV20-1, the J gene TRBJ2-1, with 9 bases fitting TRBD1. V lost 3 bases and J lost 2; bases outside the gene matches: 5. The CDR3 is 15 residues long. Germline-derived CDR1 and CDR2 are DFQATT and SNEGSKA (reference sequence).

This chain connects TRBV29-1 to TRBJ1-1; no reliable D call. Per germline, CDR1 SQVTM and CDR2 ANQGSEA. This CDR3 comprises 11 residues. The V gene lost 7 bases and the J gene lost 6 bases, with 12 bases spanning the gap. In nucleotides, the CDR3 is TGCAGCGCTAGAGGCGCATCTGAAGCTTTCTTT. Translation: CSARGASEAFF. Drawing the rest from reference TRBV29-1 and TRBJ1-1, the complete variable domain is SAVISQKPSRDICQRGTSLTIQCQVDSQVTMMFWYRQQPGQSLTLIATANQGSEATYESGFVIDKFPISRPNLTFSTLTVSNMSPEDSSIYLCSARGASEAFFGQGTRLTVV.

The rearrangement links TRBV20-1 to TRBJ1-2; 7 bases agree with TRBD1. The length of the CDR3 is 13 residues. J was trimmed by 0 bases and V by 7 bases; bases with no gene match: 5. Germline V gene data show CDR1 as DFQATT and CDR2 as SNEGSKA (reference sequence). In DNA, the CDR3 is TGCAGTGTCCAACAGGGGACTAACTATGGCTACACCTTC. It specifies CSVQQGTNYGYTF.

This chain uses TRBV18 with TRBJ1-5; maybe TRBD1 (5 bases). Trimming left V 3 bases short and J 6 bases short, with 15 bases between. The germline gives CDR1 KGHSH, CDR2 LQKENI. CDR3 length equals 15 residues. The DNA of the CDR3 is TGTGCCAGCTCACCTTATGGCAGGGAGGGTCAGCCCCAGCATTTT. Its translation: CASSPYGREGQPQHF.

This chain connects TRBV29-1 to TRBJ1-2, with D maybe TRBD1 (6 bases). CDR3 size: 15 residues. V lost 7 bases to trimming and J lost 5 bases, with 23 bases between them. The V gene's germline CDR1 is SQVTM and CDR2 ANQGSEA. The CDR3 protein is CSAWTQGWRGYGYTF. The CDR3, as DNA: TGCAGCGCCTGGACCCAGGGGTGGCGAGGGTATGGCTACACCTTC.

DNA of the CDR3: TGCAGTGGGAGGGGCAGGACGTCCTCTGGGGCCAACGTCCTGACTTTC. It encodes CSGRGRTSSGANVLTF. V gene TRBV20-1 combines with J gene TRBJ2-6; tentative D call: TRBD2 (6 bases). The CDR3 is 16 amino acids. From germline, CDR1 is DFQATT and CDR2 SNEGSKA (reference sequence). Trimming took off 7 bases at V and 0 bases at J, with 16 bases between the two ends.

V gene TRBV28 combines with J gene TRBJ1-2; D is ambiguous. Germline V lookup: CDR1 MDHEN, CDR2 SYDVKM. Trimming shortened V by 5 bases and J by 5 bases, and 9 bases separated the two germline ends. The CDR3 is made up of 12 amino acids. The CDR3 DNA is TGTGCCAGCAGTCTGACGGGATATGGCTACACCTTC. This sequence encodes CASSLTGYGYTF.

This chain joins TRBV20-1 and TRBJ1-2, with TRBD1 as a possible D gene (5 bases). Looked up from germline, CDR1 is DFQATT and CDR2 is SNEGSKA (reference sequence). The length of the CDR3 is 14 residues. Trimming stripped 2 bases from V and 0 bases from J, with 10 bases between. CDR3 nucleotides: TGCAGTGCTAGACCCCAGGGTTCTAACTATGGCTACACCTTC. It yields the protein CSARPQGSNYGYTF.

This rearrangement joins TRBV20-1 to TRBJ2-7; 9 bases agree with TRBD1. Germline V gene sequence: CDR1 DFQATT, CDR2 SNEGSKA (reference sequence). V lost 0 bases, J lost 4 bases, and 7 bases stayed unmatched. The CDR3 consists of 15 residues. The CDR3 reads CSARDPGQGIYEQYF. Here the CDR3 DNA reads TGCAGTGCTAGAGATCCAGGACAGGGGATTTACGAGCAGTACTTC.

The V and J genes are TRBV6-5 and TRBJ2-1, with a tentative D call TRBD2 (6 bases). Germline V gives CDR1 MNHEY, CDR2 SVGAGI. The CDR3 covers 13 residues. Trimming removed 7 bases from V and 12 bases from J, with 19 bases in between. CDR3 in DNA: TGTGCCAGCACTCCCTGGGGCGGGATTCGGCAGTTCTTC. Protein: CASTPWGGIRQFF.

CDR3 nucleotide sequence: TGCAGCGCCCTCCGAACAGGGCCTCACGAGCAGTACTTC. It encodes CSALRTGPHEQYF. The chain uses TRBV29-1 and TRBJ2-7; D is possibly TRBD1 (6 bases). Deletions cut 7 bases from V and 5 bases from J, with 18 bases between. CDR3 length: 13 residues. The germline V gene has CDR1 SQVTM and CDR2 ANQGSEA.

The V and J genes are TRBV20-1 and TRBJ2-1; 10 bases match TRBD2. Unmatched junction bases numbered 13, after V lost 0 bases and J lost 8 bases. In germline, CDR1 is DFQATT, CDR2 SNEGSKA (reference sequence). The CDR3 is made up of 17 amino acids. CDR3 in amino acids: CSARDSARSGGAHEQFF. As DNA, the CDR3 is TGCAGTGCTAGAGATAGTGCTAGGAGCGGGGGGGCCCATGAGCAGTTCTTC.

This clonotype was detected only once. The chain uses TRBV20-1 and TRBJ2-1; D might be TRBD2 (5 bases). The germline V gene encodes CDR1 DFQATT and CDR2 SNEGSKA (reference sequence). The CDR3 loop spans 14 amino acids. The CDR3 sequence: CSATQEGGSNEQFF. The DNA for the CDR3 is TGCAGCGCGACCCAGGAAGGAGGTAGTAATGAGCAGTTCTTC.

The rearrangement links TRBV7-9 to TRBJ1-1, with 8 bases matching TRBD1. The CDR3 sequence is 15 residues long. Germline CDR1 is SEHNR and CDR2 is FQNEAQ (reference sequence). Germline trimming cut 7 bases from V and 5 bases from J; bases unmatched to any gene: 12. The CDR3 loop is CASTPPSRGQTEAFF. In nucleotides, the CDR3 is TGTGCCAGCACACCGCCTTCCAGGGGGCAGACTGAAGCTTTCTTT.

The J gene is TRBJ2-7, the V gene TRBV27, with D unclear. V lost 4 bases, J lost 6 bases, and 10 bases lay in between. The CDR3 has 12 residues. Germline V gene sequence: CDR1 MNHEY, CDR2 SMNVEV (reference sequence). The CDR3 region is CASSSGPTEQYF. For the CDR3, the DNA is TGTGCCAGCAGTTCTGGACCCACCGAGCAGTACTTC.

This chain joins TRBV10-3 and TRBJ1-2, with a weak D call TRBD1 (6 bases). There are 13 residues in the CDR3. Germline CDR1 is ENHRY and CDR2 is SYGVKD. The ends were cut back, 5 bases at V and 6 bases at J, with 13 bases in the middle. The CDR3 loop is CAISLNRVDGYTF. The DNA for the CDR3 is TGTGCCATCAGTCTAAACAGGGTTGATGGCTACACCTTC.

The chain has TRBV3-1 and TRBJ2-1; 7 bases align to TRBD2. The CDR3 is 15 amino acids. Germline loops: CDR1 LGHDT, CDR2 YNNKEL (reference sequence). V lost 1 base to trimming and J lost 4 bases; unmatched junction nucleotides: 4. CDR3 coding DNA: TGTGCCAGCAGCCAAGGGGGACTACAATACAATGAGCAGTTCTTC. Its translation is CASSQGGLQYNEQFF.

The genes are TRBV27 and TRBJ2-2; D is perhaps TRBD1 (5 bases). CDR1 and CDR2 (germline): MNHEY, SMNVEV (reference sequence). This CDR3 is built from 15 residues. The V gene lost 4 bases and the J gene lost 2 bases, with 11 bases spanning the gap. CDR3 protein: CASSYEGANTGELFF. The CDR3 bases are TGTGCCAGCAGTTATGAAGGGGCAAACACCGGGGAGCTGTTTTTT.

The CDR3 DNA reads TGTGCCAGCAGCCCTGCTTCAACTAACTATGGCTACACCTTC. It encodes CASSPASTNYGYTF. The chain employs TRBV7-2 and TRBJ1-2, with D hard to call. V was pared by 5 bases and J by 0 bases, with 10 bases between. From germline, CDR1 is SGHTA and CDR2 FQGNSA. The CDR3 has 14 amino acids.

The chain combines TRBV20-1 with TRBJ2-7, with D tentatively TRBD1 (5 bases). Per the germline V gene, CDR1 is DFQATT and CDR2 is SNEGSKA (reference sequence). The V end was cut by 6 bases, the J end by 2 bases, with 17 bases between. The length of the CDR3 is 14 residues. The DNA for the CDR3 is TGCAGTGCCTTCGCTGGTGGCAGGGCCTACGAGCAGTACTTC. Protein: CSAFAGGRAYEQYF.

J is TRBJ2-3 and V is TRBV25-1; TRBD2 aligns across 10 bases. Germline values: CDR1 MGHDK, CDR2 SYGVNS. The CDR3 contains 16 residues. Trimming removed 3 bases from V and 8 bases from J; junction bases left unmatched: 11. The CDR3 loop is CASSDASGGAGRTQYF. CDR3 sequence (DNA): TGTGCCAGCAGTGACGCTAGCGGGGGCGCCGGTCGTACGCAGTATTTT.

The rearrangement links TRBV15 to TRBJ1-1; D call uncertain. The germline gives CDR1 LNHNV, CDR2 YYDKDF (reference sequence). V was trimmed by 0 bases and J by 4 bases, leaving 9 bases between them. CDR3 length: 14 amino acids. The CDR3 region has the DNA TGTGCCACCAGCAGAGATAGGGCGGGCACTGAAGCTTTCTTT. It yields the protein CATSRDRAGTEAFF.

The chain uses TRBV2 and TRBJ1-5; 7 bases agree with TRBD1. V lost 6 bases, J lost 2 bases, and 4 bases stayed unmatched. CDR3 size: 14 residues. CDR1 is SNHLY and CDR2 is FYNNEI in the germline V gene. The CDR3 reads CASSTGEGNQPQHF. Written as DNA, the CDR3 is TGTGCCAGCAGCACAGGGGAAGGCAATCAGCCCCAGCATTTT.

The chain couples TRBV7-9 to TRBJ1-2; D call uncertain. Trimming pared 2 bases from V and 5 bases from J, leaving 15 bases between. The germline CDR1 and CDR2 sequences are SEHNR and FQNEAQ (reference sequence). The CDR3 has 15 amino acids. The CDR3 nucleotides read TGTGCCAGCAGCTTAAATCGGGATTCGGGGTATGGCTACACCTTC. Amino acid sequence: CASSLNRDSGYGYTF.

J is TRBJ1-2 and V is TRBV2; D is perhaps TRBD1 (5 bases). The germline V and J ends were trimmed by 1 base and 7 bases, with 13 bases remaining between them. Germline V lookup: CDR1 SNHLY, CDR2 FYNNEI. The CDR3 covers 14 residues. The CDR3 region is CASSEGSGISGYTF. The CDR3 DNA is TGTGCCAGCAGTGAAGGTTCAGGGATTTCTGGCTACACCTTC.

This clonotype was seen just once. The chain uses TRBV20-1 and TRBJ2-7; 9 bases map to TRBD1. Germline-derived CDR1 and CDR2 are DFQATT and SNEGSKA (reference sequence). The CDR3 is made up of 13 amino acids. V lost 5 bases to trimming and J lost 3 bases; unmatched junction nucleotides: 5. The chain's CDR3 is CSAFRTGVYEQYF. Written as DNA, the CDR3 is TGCAGTGCTTTTCGGACAGGGGTCTACGAGCAGTACTTC.

This clonotype was detected once. V usage is TRBV15 and J usage is TRBJ2-1; 8 bases are shared with TRBD2. Germline loops: CDR1 LNHNV, CDR2 YYDKDF (reference sequence). CDR3 length: 15 amino acids. V lost 5 bases to trimming and J lost 3 bases; unmatched junction nucleotides: 6. Here the CDR3 DNA reads TGTGCCACCAGCCAAGGGCGGGGGGACTACAATGAGCAGTTCTTC. This sequence encodes CATSQGRGDYNEQFF. Full variable domain (rest looked up from reference TRBV15 and TRBJ2-1): DAMVIQNPRYQVTQFGKPVTLSCSQTLNHNVMYWYQQKSSQAPKLLFHYYDKDFNNEADTPDNFQSRRPNTSFCFLDIRSPGLGDTAMYLCATSQGRGDYNEQFFGPGTRLTVL.

The chain joins TRBV5-6 to TRBJ2-7, with a possible D match to TRBD2 (5 bases). Trimming took 0 bases from V and 3 from J, leaving 7 bases between them. In germline, CDR1 is SGHDT, CDR2 YYEEEE. This CDR3 has 13 amino acids. CDR3 DNA sequence: TGTGCCAGCAGCTTGGTCGGGGACTACGAGCAGTACTTC. This codes for CASSLVGDYEQYF.

The chain couples TRBV2 to TRBJ2-7; D uncertain. The CDR3 is made up of 13 amino acids. V gave up 2 bases and J gave up 0 bases, with 5 bases separating them. Looked up from germline, CDR1 is SNHLY and CDR2 is FYNNEI. In DNA form, the CDR3 reads TGTGCCAGCAGTGAACGGTTCTCCTACGAGCAGTACTTC. As protein: CASSERFSYEQYF.

This clonotype was recorded only once. This rearrangement joins TRBV9 to TRBJ2-1; tentative D call: TRBD1 (6 bases). The CDR3 loop spans 12 amino acids. Germline values: CDR1 SGDLS, CDR2 YYNGEE. V was clipped by 4 bases and J by 7 bases, with 9 bases between them. The CDR3 DNA reads TGTGCCAGCAGCATAGACAGGAATGAGCAGTTCTTC. The encoded protein is CASSIDRNEQFF.